Sequencing of this TCR beta chain was carried out in a study of PD-1 blockade in classical Hodgkin lymphoma (dated by TCRdb to about 2020). For the wider study: Nivolumab dosing was 3 mg/kg intravenously every 2 weeks, continuing until either disease progression or unacceptable toxicity. To define a peripheral blood immune signature of response to PD-1 blockade in classical Hodgkin lymphoma, the study combined TCR beta sequencing with CyTOF. Study-wide findings and limitations: Baseline TCR diversity was reported to be lower in newly diagnosed patients than in healthy donors, and even lower in relapsed/refractory patients. The study covered only a single clinical trial cohort, and the causes of the repertoire differences, possibly disease activity or prior therapy, were still not defined. Lower diversity was seen in patients whose nivolumab began less than 1 year after ASCT, and these patients were left out of later analyses so that immune reconstitution would not confound the results. Trial patients achieving complete response had baseline diversity similar to newly diagnosed patients, whereas partial responders and progressors had significantly lower diversity. A significant rise by C4D1 was seen in CD4+ but not CD8+ TCR diversity (p=0.0027 vs p=0.16), with the rise being most apparent in complete responders (p=0.02).

The Qiagen DNeasy kit was used to extract genomic DNA both from unsorted PBMCs and from the negatively selected CD4+ and CD8+ fractions. TCR beta CDR3 regions were amplified by immunoSEQ multiplex PCR using primers annealing to V and J segments. Amplification bias was minimized using a synthetic immune receptor repertoire, and residual bias was removed computationally after sequencing. Concerning the study's data processing: Repertoire diversity was quantified as the Shannon entropy index using custom Python scripts. Unsorted, CD4+ and CD8+ repertoires were analyzed separately, except in combined analyses where CD4+ and CD8+ sequences were merged in silico. Clonal expansion was defined as a frequency increase of at least 2-fold after treatment compared with C1D1, and clones undetected at baseline were assigned a pseudocount of 0.5. Singleton clones were defined as clones with 0 or 1 copy at C1D1, and non-singleton clones were defined as clones with 2 or more copies. By matching protein sequences in sorted samples from the same patient, clones expanded in unsorted samples were annotated as CD4+, CD8+ or unknown. Wilcoxon tests were applied to paired samples to test diversity changes from C1D1 to C4D1. Held by TCRdb, this immuneACCESS table contains in-frame sequences only and omits some clones. Under half of the omission traces to an unresolved V gene where checked; the cause of the rest is unknown. V, J and clone size derive from that table, while D and trimming were established from the DNA sequence. Present in this sample are some 17,000 clones, more than 65% of which were seen just once. Just under 2.5% of the sample lies in the top ten.

The sample's time point label, in plain terms: cycle 4 day 1 (C4D1), after less than seven weeks of nivolumab. Every trial patient had relapsed after autologous stem cell transplantation, and cohorts A, B and C differed in prior brentuximab vedotin exposure. Magnetic negative selection with a Miltenyi CD4+ T cell isolation kit was used to purify CD4+ T cells from thawed PBMCs. The trial cohort included some 53 patients with relapsed/refractory classical Hodgkin lymphoma, and each patient had a best overall response of complete response, partial response or progressive disease. Single-agent nivolumab was administered to trial patients in the multi-cohort phase II CheckMate 205 trial. An independent review committee assessed best overall response using the 2007 International Working Group response criteria. Trial PBMCs were obtained immediately prior to nivolumab initiation (C1D1) and on therapy at cycle 2 day 1 and cycle 4 day 1. Peripheral blood was collected in 8 mL Vacutainer Cell Preparation Tubes, from which PBMCs were isolated by centrifugation and then cryopreserved. Purified CD4+ and CD8+ fractions were generated only in cases for which an additional PBMC sample was available. Magnetically labelled cells were removed on LS columns in a quadroMACS separator, and the flow-through was collected as the purified fraction.

Comment on this clone: Its antigen remains undetermined. No clone much larger than this one lies a single base away; base qualities are absent.

Including cysteine and phenylalanine, the CDR3 has 12 amino acids. Only the CDR3 DNA stays, 36 bases, in frame from base 1. The germline ends are 8 bases apart after V is trimmed by 5 bases and J by 3 bases. Via the germline V gene, CDR1 is MNHNS and CDR2 SASEGT. The TCR sequence derives from a human donor with classical Hodgkin lymphoma. The chain is encoded by TRBV6-1 joined to TRBJ2-7; the D gene cannot be resolved reliably. The sample was CD4+ T cells from blood, taken before the fourth cycle of nivolumab. The nucleotide sequence reads TGTGCCAGCAGTTCCAAGGTCTACGAGCAGTACTTC. This sequence encodes CASSSKVYEQYF.